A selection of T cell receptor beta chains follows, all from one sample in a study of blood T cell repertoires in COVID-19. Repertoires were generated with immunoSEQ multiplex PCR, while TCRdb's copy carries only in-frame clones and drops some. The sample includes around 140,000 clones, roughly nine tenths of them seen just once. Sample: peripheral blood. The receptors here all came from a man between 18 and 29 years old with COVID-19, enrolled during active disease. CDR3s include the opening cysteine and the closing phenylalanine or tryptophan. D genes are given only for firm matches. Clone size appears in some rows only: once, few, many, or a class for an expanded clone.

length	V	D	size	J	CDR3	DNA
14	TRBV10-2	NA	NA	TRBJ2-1	CASSETSPYNEQFF	TGCGCCAGCAGTGAGACTAGTCCCTACAATGAGCAGTTCTTC
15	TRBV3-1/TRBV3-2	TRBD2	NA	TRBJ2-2	CASSQLRLANGELFF	TGTGCCAGCAGCCAACTACGACTAGCTAACGGGGAGCTGTTTTTT
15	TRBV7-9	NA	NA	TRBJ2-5	CASSSGDRRGETQYF	TGTGCCAGCAGCTCGGGGGACCGGCGAGGGGAGACCCAGTACTTC
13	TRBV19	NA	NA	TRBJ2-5	CASSTDREETQYF	TGTGCCAGTAGTACGGACAGAGAAGAGACCCAGTACTTC
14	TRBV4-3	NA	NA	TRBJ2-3	CASSQADSPNTQYF	TGCGCCAGCAGCCAAGCTGACAGCCCGAATACGCAGTATTTT
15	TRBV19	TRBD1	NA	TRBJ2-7	CASSIARDSPYEQYF	TGTGCCAGTAGTATAGCCCGGGACAGTCCCTACGAGCAGTACTTC
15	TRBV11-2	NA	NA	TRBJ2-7	CASSLEWDMTYEQYF	TGTGCCAGCAGCTTAGAGTGGGACATGACCTACGAGCAGTACTTC
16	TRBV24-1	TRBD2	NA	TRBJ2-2	CATSDLGAGVFGELFF	TGTGCCACCAGTGATTTAGGCGCGGGAGTTTTCGGGGAGCTGTTTTTT
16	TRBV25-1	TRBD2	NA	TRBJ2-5	CASSGYLAGARETQYF	TGTGCCAGCAGTGGGTATCTAGCGGGAGCCCGGGAGACCCAGTACTTC
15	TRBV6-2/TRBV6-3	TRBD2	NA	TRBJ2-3	CASSAGLATTDTQYF	TGTGCCAGCAGCGCTGGACTAGCGACCACAGATACGCAGTATTTT
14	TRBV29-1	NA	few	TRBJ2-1	CSVAQGSSYNEQFF	TGCAGCGTTGCGCAGGGGAGCTCCTACAATGAGCAGTTCTTC
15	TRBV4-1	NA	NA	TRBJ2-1	CASSQALESYNEQFF	TGCGCCAGCAGCCAAGCACTTGAATCCTACAATGAGCAGTTCTTC
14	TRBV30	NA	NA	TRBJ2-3	CAWSGGEDTDTQYF	TGTGCCTGGAGTGGGGGGGAGGACACAGATACGCAGTATTTT